The T cell receptor (beta chain) under discussion was sequenced for a study of blood T cell repertoires in COVID-19. This clone appeared a single time. This CDR3 is 15 amino acids long. CDR1 is SGHTA, CDR2 FQGNSA, per germline. V lost 3 bases and J lost 6; bases outside the gene matches: 4. Clones were read by immunoSEQ multiplex PCR, and TCRdb kept only the in-frame ones, dropping some. Of 290,000 or so clones listed, approximately 80% are singletons. Sequencing was done on a sample of PBMCs or T cells enriched from blood (not recorded which). V and J are TRBV7-2 and TRBJ1-5, with 11 bases aligning to TRBD1. This TCR was recovered from a man in his forties or fifties who had been exposed to COVID-19. The CDR3 nucleotides read TGTGCCAGCAGCTTCCGGGACAGGGGGGCTCAGCCCCAGCATTTT. Encoded protein: CASSFRDRGAQPQHF.